This paragraph covers one T cell receptor beta chain sequence. There is no known antigen for this receptor. Per-base qualities were not stored, and no clone one base away is much larger. These data belong to a study of T cell changes during pregnancy in multiple sclerosis (dated by TCRdb to the late 2010s). General notes on the study: The study examined how the T cell repertoire changed over the course of pregnancy in women with multiple sclerosis.

V lost 1 base and J lost 0 bases; the stretch between them is 7 bases long. Including the terminal cysteine and phenylalanine, the CDR3 comprises 15 residues. The only DNA kept is the CDR3, 45 bases in frame from the first base. For CDR1 and CDR2, the germline V gene lists KGHSH and LQKENI. Libraries were constructed by the immunoSEQ multiplex PCR assay. The table was pulled from immuneACCESS by TCRdb, which kept in-frame rearrangements only. Such tables lose some clones; where checked, under half of the loss comes from unresolved V genes, and the rest has no known cause. Counted in this sample were approximately 100,000 clones; about 90% of them appeared once. The ten largest clones capture about 1.6% of the sample.

In this chain, TRBV18 is recombined with TRBJ1-3; no D segment can be confidently identified. The sequence derives from a female donor with multiple sclerosis, enrolled in a pregnancy study. The sample was peripheral blood, taken before pregnancy. The CDR3 reads as follows: CASSPLKSSGNTIYF. At the DNA level, the sequence is TGTGCCAGCTCACCACTGAAGAGCTCTGGAAACACCATATATTTT.